The T cell receptor beta chain described here comes from a study of CD8 T cells in Susac syndrome. The RNA input was about 0.45 to 1 ug, and it was reverse transcribed with random hexamers. The immunoSEQ assay covered 54 Vbeta and 13 Jbeta segments for CDR3. Using its own MiXCR run on the immunoSEQ multiplex PCR reads, TCRdb lists one record per CDR3 protein. This sample has fewer than 200,000 distinct CDR3 sequences, with about 95% found just once. This CDR3 has 16 amino acids. V was clipped by 3 bases and J by 1 base, with 12 bases between them. The V gene's germline CDR1 is SEHNR and CDR2 FQNEAQ (reference sequence). Control patients had untreated stable or active relapsing-remitting multiple sclerosis by revised McDonald criteria.

The TCR comes from a human donor with multiple sclerosis. The chain joins TRBV7-9 to TRBJ2-2; maybe TRBD2 (5 bases). Source material: CD8+ T cells from PBMCs. CDR3 bases: TGTGCCAGCAGCTTCGTGCCCGCGGGGAACACCGGGGAGCTGTTTTTT. Translation: CASSFVPAGNTGELFF.